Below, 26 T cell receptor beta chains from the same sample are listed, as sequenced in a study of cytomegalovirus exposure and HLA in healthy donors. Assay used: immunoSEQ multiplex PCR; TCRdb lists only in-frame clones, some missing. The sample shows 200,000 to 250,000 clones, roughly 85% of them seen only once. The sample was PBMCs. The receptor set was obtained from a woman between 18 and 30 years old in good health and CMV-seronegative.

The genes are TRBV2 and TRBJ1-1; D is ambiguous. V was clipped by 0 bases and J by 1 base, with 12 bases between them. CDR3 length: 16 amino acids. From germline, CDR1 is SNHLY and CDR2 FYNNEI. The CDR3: CASSEAVRTSNTEAFF. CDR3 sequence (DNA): TGTGCCAGCAGTGAAGCGGTCCGGACTTCGAACACTGAAGCTTTCTTT.

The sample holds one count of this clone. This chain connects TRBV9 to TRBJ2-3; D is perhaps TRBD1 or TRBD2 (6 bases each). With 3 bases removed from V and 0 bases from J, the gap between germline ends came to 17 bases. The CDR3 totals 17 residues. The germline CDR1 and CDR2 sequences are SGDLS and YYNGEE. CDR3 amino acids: CASSGPSGAASTDTQYF. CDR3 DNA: TGTGCCAGCAGCGGGCCGTCGGGGGCAGCTAGCACAGATACGCAGTATTTT.

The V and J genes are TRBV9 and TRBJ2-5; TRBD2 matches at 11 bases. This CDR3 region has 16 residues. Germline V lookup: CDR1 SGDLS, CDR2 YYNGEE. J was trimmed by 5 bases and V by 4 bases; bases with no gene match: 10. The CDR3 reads CASSLRSGRAQETQYF. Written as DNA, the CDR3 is TGTGCCAGCAGCCTCCGTAGCGGGAGGGCCCAGGAGACCCAGTACTTC.

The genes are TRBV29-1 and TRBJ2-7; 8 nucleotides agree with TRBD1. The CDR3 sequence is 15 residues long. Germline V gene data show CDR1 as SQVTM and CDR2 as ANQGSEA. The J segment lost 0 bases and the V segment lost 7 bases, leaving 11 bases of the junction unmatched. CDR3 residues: CSAEGRTGSSYEQYF. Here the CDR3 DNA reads TGCAGCGCCGAGGGCCGGACAGGGAGCTCCTACGAGCAGTACTTC.

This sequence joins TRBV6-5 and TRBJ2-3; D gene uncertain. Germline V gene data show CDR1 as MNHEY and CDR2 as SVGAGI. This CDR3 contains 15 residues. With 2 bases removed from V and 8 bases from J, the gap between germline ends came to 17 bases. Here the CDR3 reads CASSYPGPGLGTQYF. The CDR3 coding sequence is TGTGCCAGCAGTTACCCCGGCCCCGGGCTCGGTACGCAGTATTTT.

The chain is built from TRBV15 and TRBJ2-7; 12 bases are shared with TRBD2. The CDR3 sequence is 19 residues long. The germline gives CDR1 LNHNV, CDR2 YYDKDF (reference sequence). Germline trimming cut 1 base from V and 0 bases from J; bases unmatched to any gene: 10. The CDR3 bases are TGTGCCACCAGCAGAGCCTTTGAACTAGCGGGAGGCTACTCCTACGAGCAGTACTTC. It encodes CATSRAFELAGGYSYEQYF.

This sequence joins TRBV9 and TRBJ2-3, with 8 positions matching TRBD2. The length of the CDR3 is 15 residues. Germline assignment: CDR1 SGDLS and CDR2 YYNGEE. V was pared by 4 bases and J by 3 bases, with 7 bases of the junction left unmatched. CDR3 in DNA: TGTGCCAGCAGCAGCCCGGGAGGGGGGACAGATACGCAGTATTTT. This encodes CASSSPGGGTDTQYF.

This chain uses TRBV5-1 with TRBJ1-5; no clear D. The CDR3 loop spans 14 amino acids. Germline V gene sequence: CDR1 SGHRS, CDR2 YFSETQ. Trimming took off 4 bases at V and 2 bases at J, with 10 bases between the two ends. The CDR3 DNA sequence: TGCGCCAGCAGCATCTGGGGAGGCAATCAGCCCCAGCATTTT. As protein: CASSIWGGNQPQHF.

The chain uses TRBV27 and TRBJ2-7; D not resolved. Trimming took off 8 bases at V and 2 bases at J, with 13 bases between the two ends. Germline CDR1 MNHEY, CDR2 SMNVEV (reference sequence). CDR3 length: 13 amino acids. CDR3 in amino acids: CASAVDGPYEQYF. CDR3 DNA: TGTGCCAGCGCCGTGGACGGCCCCTACGAGCAGTACTTC.

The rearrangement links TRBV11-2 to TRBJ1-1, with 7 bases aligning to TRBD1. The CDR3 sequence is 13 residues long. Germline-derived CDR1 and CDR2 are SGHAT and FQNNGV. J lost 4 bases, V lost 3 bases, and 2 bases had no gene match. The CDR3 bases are TGTGCCAGCAGCTTCCCAGGGGGCACTGAAGCTTTCTTT. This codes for CASSFPGGTEAFF. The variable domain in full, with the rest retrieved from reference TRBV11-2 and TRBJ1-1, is EAGVAQSPRYKIIEKRQSVAFWCNPISGHATLYWYQQILGQGPKLLIQFQNNGVVDDSQLPKDRFSAERLKGVDSTLKIQPAKLEDSAVYLCASSFPGGTEAFFGQGTRLTVV.

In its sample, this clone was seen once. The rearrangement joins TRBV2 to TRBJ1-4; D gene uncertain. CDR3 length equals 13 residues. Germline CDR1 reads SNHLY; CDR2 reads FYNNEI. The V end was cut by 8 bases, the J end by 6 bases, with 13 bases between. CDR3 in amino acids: CASGTGDDEKLFF. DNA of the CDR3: TGTGCCAGCGGCACCGGCGACGATGAAAAACTGTTTTTT.

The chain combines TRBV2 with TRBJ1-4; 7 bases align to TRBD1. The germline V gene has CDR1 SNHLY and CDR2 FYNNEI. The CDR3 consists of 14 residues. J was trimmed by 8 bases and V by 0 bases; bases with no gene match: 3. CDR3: CASSEAGGREKLFF. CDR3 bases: TGTGCCAGCAGTGAAGCAGGGGGCAGGGAAAAACTGTTTTTT.

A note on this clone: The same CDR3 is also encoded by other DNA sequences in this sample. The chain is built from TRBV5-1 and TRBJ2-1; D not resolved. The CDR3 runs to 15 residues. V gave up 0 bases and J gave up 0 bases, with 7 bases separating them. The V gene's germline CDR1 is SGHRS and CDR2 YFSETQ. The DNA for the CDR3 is TGCGCCAGCAGCTTGGGCGGTAGCTCCTACAATGAGCAGTTCTTC. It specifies CASSLGGSSYNEQFF.

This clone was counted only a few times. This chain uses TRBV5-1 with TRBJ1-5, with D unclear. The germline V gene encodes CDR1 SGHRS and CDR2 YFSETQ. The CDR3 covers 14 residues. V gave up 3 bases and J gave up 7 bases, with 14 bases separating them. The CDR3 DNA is TGCGCCAGCAGCTCAAAAGGCAGTTGGCAGCCCCAGCATTTT. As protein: CASSSKGSWQPQHF.

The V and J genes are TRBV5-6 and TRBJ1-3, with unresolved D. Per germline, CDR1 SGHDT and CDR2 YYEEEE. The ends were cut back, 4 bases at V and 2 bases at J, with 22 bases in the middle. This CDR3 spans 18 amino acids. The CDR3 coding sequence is TGTGCCAGCAGCCCCAAAGGGTCCTCCAGTACCGCTGGAAACACCATATATTTT. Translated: CASSPKGSSSTAGNTIYF.

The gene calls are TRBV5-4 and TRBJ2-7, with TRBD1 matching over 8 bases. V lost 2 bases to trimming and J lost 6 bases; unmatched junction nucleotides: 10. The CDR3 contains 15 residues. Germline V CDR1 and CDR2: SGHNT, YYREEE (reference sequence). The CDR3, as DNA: TGTGCCAGCAGCTTACGGACAGGGTACCCGCGCGAGCAGTACTTC. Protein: CASSLRTGYPREQYF.

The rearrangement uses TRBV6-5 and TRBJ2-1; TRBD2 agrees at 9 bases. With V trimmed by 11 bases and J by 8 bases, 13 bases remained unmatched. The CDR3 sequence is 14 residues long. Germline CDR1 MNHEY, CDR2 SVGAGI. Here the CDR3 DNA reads TGTGCCGCCAACTCGGGCGGGAGGGCCGATGAGCAGTTCTTC. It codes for CAANSGGRADEQFF.

CDR3 nucleotide sequence: TGTGCCAGCAGTGACATCGCGGGGGGCCCCAGCACCGGGGAGCTGTTTTTT. This translates into CASSDIAGGPSTGELFF. The rearrangement links TRBV2 to TRBJ2-2, with 8 nucleotides matching TRBD2. The CDR3 spans 17 residues. Looked up from germline, CDR1 is SNHLY and CDR2 is FYNNEI. Trimming at V came to 3 bases and at J to 4 bases, leaving 10 bases not matched to a gene.

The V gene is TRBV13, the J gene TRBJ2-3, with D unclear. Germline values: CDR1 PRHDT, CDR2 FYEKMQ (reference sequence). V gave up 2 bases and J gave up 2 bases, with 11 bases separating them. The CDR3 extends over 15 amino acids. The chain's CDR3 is CASSLTGSYTDTQYF. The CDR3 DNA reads TGTGCCAGCAGCTTAACCGGGTCCTACACAGATACGCAGTATTTT.

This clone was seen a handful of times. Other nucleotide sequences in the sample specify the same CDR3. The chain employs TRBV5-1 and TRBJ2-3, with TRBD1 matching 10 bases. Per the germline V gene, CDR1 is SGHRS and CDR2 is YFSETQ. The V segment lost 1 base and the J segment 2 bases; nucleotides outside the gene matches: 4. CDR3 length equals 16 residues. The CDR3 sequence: CASSLPGTGDTDTQYF. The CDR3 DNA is TGCGCCAGCAGCTTGCCAGGGACAGGGGACACAGATACGCAGTATTTT. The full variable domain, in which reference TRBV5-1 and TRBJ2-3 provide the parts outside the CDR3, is KAGVTQTPRYLIKTRGQQVTLSCSPISGHRSVSWYQQTPGQGLQFLFEYFSETQRNKGNFPGRFSGRQFSNSRSEMNVSTLELGDSALYLCASSLPGTGDTDTQYFGPGTRLTVL.

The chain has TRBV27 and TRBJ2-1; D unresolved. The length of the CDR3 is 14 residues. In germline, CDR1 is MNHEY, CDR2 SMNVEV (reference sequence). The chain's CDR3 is CATRWLGSYNEQFF. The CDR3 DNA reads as TGTGCTACCCGGTGGCTCGGCTCCTACAATGAGCAGTTCTTC.

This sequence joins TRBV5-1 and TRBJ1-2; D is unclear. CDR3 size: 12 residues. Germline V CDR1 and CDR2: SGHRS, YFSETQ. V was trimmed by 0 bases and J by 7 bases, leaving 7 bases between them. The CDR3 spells CASSLGPAGYTF. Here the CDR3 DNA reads TGCGCCAGCAGCTTGGGTCCGGCTGGCTACACCTTC. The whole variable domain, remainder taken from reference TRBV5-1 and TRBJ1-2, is KAGVTQTPRYLIKTRGQQVTLSCSPISGHRSVSWYQQTPGQGLQFLFEYFSETQRNKGNFPGRFSGRQFSNSRSEMNVSTLELGDSALYLCASSLGPAGYTFGSGTRLTVV.

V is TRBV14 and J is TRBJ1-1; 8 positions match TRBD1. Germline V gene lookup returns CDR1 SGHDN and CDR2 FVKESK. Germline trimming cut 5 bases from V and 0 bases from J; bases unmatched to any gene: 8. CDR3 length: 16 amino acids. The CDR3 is CASSELDRVMNTEAFF. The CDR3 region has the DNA TGTGCCAGCAGCGAGTTGGACAGGGTGATGAACACTGAAGCTTTCTTT.

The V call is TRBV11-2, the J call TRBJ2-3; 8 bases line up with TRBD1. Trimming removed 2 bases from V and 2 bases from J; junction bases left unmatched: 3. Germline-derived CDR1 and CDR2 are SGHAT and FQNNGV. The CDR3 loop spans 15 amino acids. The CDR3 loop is CASSLNRGVTDTQYF. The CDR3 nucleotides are TGTGCCAGCAGCTTAAACAGGGGGGTCACAGATACGCAGTATTTT.

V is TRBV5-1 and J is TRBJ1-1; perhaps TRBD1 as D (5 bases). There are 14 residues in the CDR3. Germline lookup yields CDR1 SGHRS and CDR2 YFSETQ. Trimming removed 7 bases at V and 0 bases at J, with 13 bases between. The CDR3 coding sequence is TGCGCCAGCGGCCTACGACAGATGAACACTGAAGCTTTCTTT. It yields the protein CASGLRQMNTEAFF. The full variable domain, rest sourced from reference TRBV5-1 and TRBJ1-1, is KAGVTQTPRYLIKTRGQQVTLSCSPISGHRSVSWYQQTPGQGLQFLFEYFSETQRNKGNFPGRFSGRQFSNSRSEMNVSTLELGDSALYLCASGLRQMNTEAFFGQGTRLTVV.

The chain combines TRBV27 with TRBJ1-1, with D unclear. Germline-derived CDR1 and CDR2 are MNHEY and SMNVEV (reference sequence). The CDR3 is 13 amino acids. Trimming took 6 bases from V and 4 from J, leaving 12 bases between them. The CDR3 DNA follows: TGTGCCAGCAGGATGACAACGGGCACTGAAGCTTTCTTT. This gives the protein CASRMTTGTEAFF.